This TCR beta chain derives from a study of blood T cell repertoires in COVID-19. For the study at large: Acute-phase and convalescent COVID-19 samples originated in the United States, Italy and Spain. From T cells, B-cell-depleted T cells, or PBMCs came the material, which was cDNA or gDNA.

This CDR3 comprises 15 residues. The germline gives CDR1 GTSNPN, CDR2 SVGIG (reference sequence). V lost 2 bases, J lost 5 bases, and 6 bases stayed unmatched. Per the authors' pipeline: Estimation of nucleated cell counts relied on the amplification of reference gene primers. Assay: immunoSEQ multiplex PCR; the TCRdb copy retains only in-frame clones and omits some. V, J and clone size are taken as reported in that table, and D and trimming were inferred from the DNA itself. The sample has over 150,000 clones; about 85% are singletons. This chain uses TRBV30 with TRBJ2-1; 10 bases match TRBD2. The receptor's source is a man in his forties or fifties with acute or convalescent COVID-19. Sequencing input: peripheral blood. CDR3 loop: CAWSNGLADNNEQFF. The CDR3 DNA reads TGTGCCTGGAGTAACGGACTAGCGGATAACAATGAGCAGTTCTTC.